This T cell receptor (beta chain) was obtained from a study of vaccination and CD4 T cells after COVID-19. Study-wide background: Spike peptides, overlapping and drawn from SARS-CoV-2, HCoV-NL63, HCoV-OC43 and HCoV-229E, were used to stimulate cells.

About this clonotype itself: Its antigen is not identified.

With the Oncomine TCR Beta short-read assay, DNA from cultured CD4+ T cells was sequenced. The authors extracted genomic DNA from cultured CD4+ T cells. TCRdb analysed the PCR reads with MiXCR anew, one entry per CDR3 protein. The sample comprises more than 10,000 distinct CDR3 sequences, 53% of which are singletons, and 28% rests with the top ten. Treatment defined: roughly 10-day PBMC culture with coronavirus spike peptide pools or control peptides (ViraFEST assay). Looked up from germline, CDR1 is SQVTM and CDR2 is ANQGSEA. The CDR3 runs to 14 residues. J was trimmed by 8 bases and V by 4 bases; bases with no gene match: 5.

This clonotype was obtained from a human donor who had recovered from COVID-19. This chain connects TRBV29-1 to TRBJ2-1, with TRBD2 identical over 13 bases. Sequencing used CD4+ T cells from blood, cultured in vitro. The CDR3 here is CSVGTSGSGDEQFF. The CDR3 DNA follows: TGCAGCGTTGGGACTAGCGGGAGTGGAGATGAGCAGTTCTTC.